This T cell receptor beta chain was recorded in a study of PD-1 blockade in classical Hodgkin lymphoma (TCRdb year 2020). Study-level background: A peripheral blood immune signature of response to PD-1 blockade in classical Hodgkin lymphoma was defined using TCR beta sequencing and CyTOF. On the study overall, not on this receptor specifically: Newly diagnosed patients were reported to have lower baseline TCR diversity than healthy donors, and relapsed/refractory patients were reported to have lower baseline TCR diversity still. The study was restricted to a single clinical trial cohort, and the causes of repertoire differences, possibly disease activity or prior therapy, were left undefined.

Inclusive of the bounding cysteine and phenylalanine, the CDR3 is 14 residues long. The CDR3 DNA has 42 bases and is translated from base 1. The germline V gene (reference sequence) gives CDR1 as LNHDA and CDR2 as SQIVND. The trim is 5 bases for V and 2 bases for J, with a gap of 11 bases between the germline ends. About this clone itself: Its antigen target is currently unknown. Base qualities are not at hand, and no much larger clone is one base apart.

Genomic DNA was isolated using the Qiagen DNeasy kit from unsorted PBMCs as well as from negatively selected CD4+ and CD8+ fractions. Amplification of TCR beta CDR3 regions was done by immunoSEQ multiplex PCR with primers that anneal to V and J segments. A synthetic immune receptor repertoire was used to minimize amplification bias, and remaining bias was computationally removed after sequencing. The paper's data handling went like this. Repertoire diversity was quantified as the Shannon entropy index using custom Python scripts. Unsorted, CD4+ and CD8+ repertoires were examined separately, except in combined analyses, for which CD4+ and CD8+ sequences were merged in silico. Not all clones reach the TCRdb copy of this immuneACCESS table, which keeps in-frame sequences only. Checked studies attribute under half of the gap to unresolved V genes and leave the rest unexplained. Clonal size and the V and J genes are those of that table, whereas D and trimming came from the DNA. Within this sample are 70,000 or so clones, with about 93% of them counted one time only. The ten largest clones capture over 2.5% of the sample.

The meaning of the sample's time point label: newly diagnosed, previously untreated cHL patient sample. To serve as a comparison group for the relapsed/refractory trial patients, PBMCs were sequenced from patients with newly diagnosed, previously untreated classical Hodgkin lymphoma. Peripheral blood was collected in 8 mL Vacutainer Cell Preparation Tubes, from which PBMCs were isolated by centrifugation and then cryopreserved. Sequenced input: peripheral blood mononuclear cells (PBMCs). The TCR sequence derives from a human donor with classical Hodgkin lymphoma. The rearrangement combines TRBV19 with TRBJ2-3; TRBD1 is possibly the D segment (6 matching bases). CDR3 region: CASSVQGTTDTQYF. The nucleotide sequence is TGTGCCAGTAGTGTTCAGGGGACCACAGATACGCAGTATTTT.